The entry below gives a single TCR beta chain sequence along with its context. The table came from immunoSEQ multiplex PCR; TCRdb's copy has only in-frame clones and leaves some out. The sample consists of a few hundred thousand clones, approximately 86% of them appearing once. Assignments of participants to cohorts depended upon their own reported clinical history. Germline V gene sequence: CDR1 MNHEY, CDR2 SVGAGI. Trimming took 6 bases from V and 1 from J; bases not matched to a gene: 6. CDR3 length: 14 amino acids. This specimen belongs to a study of blood T cell repertoires in COVID-19. Background on the study: Some COVID-19 samples were acute and others convalescent; all came from the United States, Italy and Spain.

This clonotype originated in a woman in her 30s who had been exposed to COVID-19. The chain couples TRBV6-5 to TRBJ2-7; 7 nucleotides agree with TRBD1. The sequencing input was PBMCs or T cells enriched from blood (not recorded which). The CDR3 DNA is TGTGCCAGCAGCGACAGGGACCGGTCCTACGAGCAGTACTTC. Its translation is CASSDRDRSYEQYF.